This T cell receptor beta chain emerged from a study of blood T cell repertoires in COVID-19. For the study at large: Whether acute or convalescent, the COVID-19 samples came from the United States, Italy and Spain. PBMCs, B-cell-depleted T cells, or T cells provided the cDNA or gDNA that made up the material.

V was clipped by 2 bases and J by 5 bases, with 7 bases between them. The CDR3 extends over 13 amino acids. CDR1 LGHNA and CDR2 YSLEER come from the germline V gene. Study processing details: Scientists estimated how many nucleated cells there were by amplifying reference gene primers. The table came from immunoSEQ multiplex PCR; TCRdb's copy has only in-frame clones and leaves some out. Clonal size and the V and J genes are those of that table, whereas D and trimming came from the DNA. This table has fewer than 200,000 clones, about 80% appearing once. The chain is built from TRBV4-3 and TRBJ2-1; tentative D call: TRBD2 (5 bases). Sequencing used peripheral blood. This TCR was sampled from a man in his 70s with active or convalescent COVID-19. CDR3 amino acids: CASSQTRDNEQFF. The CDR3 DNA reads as TGCGCCAGCAGCCAAACTAGAGACAATGAGCAGTTCTTC.